What follows are 7 T cell receptor beta chains derived from one specimen sequenced in a study of blood T cell repertoires in COVID-19 (dated by TCRdb to about 2020). Libraries were made using the immunoSEQ multiplex PCR assay. Entries here come from immuneACCESS through TCRdb and include only in-frame sequences with V and J called. Some clones fail to appear in such tables; in the studies checked, an unresolved V gene covers under half of the shortfall, and the cause of the remainder is unknown. The sample table records more than 55,000 clones; 70% to 90% of these occur just once. About 1.5% of the sample is held by the ten biggest clonotypes. Sequencing was performed on peripheral blood. The receptor set was obtained from a woman older than 75 with acute or convalescent COVID-19.

This clone came up once. Here the CDR3 DNA reads TGTGCCAGCAGCCAAGTAATAGGGGCCGGGGAGCTGTTTTTT. Residues: CASSQVIGAGELFF. The J gene is TRBJ2-2, the V gene TRBV3-1 (or the pseudogene TRBV3-2); TRBD1 is a possible D gene (5 bases). Germline V gene lookup returns CDR1 LGHDT and CDR2 YNNKEL (reference sequence). Trimming took off 1 base at V and 6 bases at J, with 9 bases between the two ends. This CDR3 is 14 amino acids long.

The V gene is TRBV5-1, the J gene TRBJ2-3; 10 bases are a match to TRBD2. From germline, CDR1 is SGHRS and CDR2 YFSETQ. Unmatched junction bases numbered 7, after V lost 0 bases and J lost 6 bases. The CDR3 runs 16 residues. The CDR3 protein is CASSLDPSGSGDTQYF. Here the CDR3 DNA reads TGCGCCAGCAGCTTGGATCCTAGCGGGAGTGGGGATACGCAGTATTTT.

The CDR3 nucleotides read TGTGCCAGCAGCCTCCCTGGGACAGAAGAGACCCAGTACTTC. This gives the protein CASSLPGTEETQYF. The J gene is TRBJ2-5, the V gene TRBV7-3; 7 bases fit TRBD1. Germline assignment: CDR1 SGHTA and CDR2 FQGTGA. This CDR3 contains 14 residues. Trimming at V came to 5 bases and at J to 3 bases, leaving 6 bases not matched to a gene.

V is TRBV28 and J is TRBJ2-7, with a weak D call TRBD1 (6 bases). V was trimmed by 8 bases and J by 0 bases, leaving 11 bases between them. This CDR3 contains 13 residues. Germline lookup yields CDR1 MDHEN and CDR2 SYDVKM. CDR3: CASLRGGSYEQYF. The DNA of the CDR3 is TGTGCCAGCCTTAGAGGGGGCTCCTACGAGCAGTACTTC.

This clone was seen only once. V usage is TRBV9 and J usage is TRBJ2-3; D is ambiguous. V lost 0 bases, J lost 0 bases, and 11 bases lay in between. CDR1 is SGDLS, CDR2 YYNGEE, per germline. The CDR3 sequence is 16 residues long. CDR3 nucleotides: TGTGCCAGCAGCGTAGGAGCACTTTCTAGCACAGATACGCAGTATTTT. This gives the protein CASSVGALSSTDTQYF.

The J gene is TRBJ1-2, the V gene TRBV9; tentatively, D is TRBD1 (6 bases). Trimming took 4 bases from V and 8 from J, leaving 18 bases between them. The length of the CDR3 is 14 residues. Germline CDR1 reads SGDLS; CDR2 reads YYNGEE. CDR3 sequence: CASSLVGQPVGYTF. The CDR3 region has the DNA TGTGCCAGCAGCCTGGTCGGACAGCCTGTAGGCTACACCTTC. Looking up the rest from reference TRBV9 and TRBJ1-2 gives the full variable domain: DSGVTQTPKHLITATGQRVTLRCSPRSGDLSVYWYQQSLDQGLQFLIQYYNGEERAKGNILERFSAQQFPDLHSELNLSSLELGDSALYFCASSLVGQPVGYTFGSGTRLTVV.

This clone was counted between two and nine times. The chain uses TRBV7-2 and TRBJ2-5; TRBD2 agrees at 8 bases. The CDR3 loop spans 15 amino acids. With V trimmed by 5 bases and J by 6 bases, 11 bases remained unmatched. Germline V gives CDR1 SGHTA, CDR2 FQGNSA. CDR3 in amino acids: CASSEEVAGRKTQYF. In nucleotides, the CDR3 is TGTGCCAGCAGCGAAGAGGTAGCGGGGCGGAAGACCCAGTACTTC.